This T cell receptor beta chain was found in a study of blood T cells in healthy people across ages. Notes on the study in general: Older age went with lower TCR beta diversity per million T cells, in a roughly linear way.

This clonotype was detected a few times. The antigen remains undetermined. V shed 4 bases and J shed 5 bases, with 17 bases lying between them. Germline lookup yields CDR1 KGHDR and CDR2 SFDVKD. The CDR3 is 16 residues long. PCR was performed a second time for roughly 7 to 12 cycles using a sample-barcoded 5' primer and a J-beta primer mix. Unique molecular identifiers of 12 random nucleotides labeled each cDNA. TCRdb re-analysed the 5' RACE reads in MiXCR, keeping a single row per CDR3 protein. This table holds 650,000 to 1,000,000 distinct CDR3 sequences, roughly 34% found once. The rearrangement links TRBV24-1 to TRBJ2-1; D is perhaps TRBD1 (5 bases). The specimen sequenced was blood. The clonotype was recovered from a man younger than 30 in good health. This CDR3 reads CATSDPGRGNDNEQFF. DNA of the CDR3: TGTGCCACCAGTGACCCCGGTAGGGGCAACGACAATGAGCAGTTCTTC.